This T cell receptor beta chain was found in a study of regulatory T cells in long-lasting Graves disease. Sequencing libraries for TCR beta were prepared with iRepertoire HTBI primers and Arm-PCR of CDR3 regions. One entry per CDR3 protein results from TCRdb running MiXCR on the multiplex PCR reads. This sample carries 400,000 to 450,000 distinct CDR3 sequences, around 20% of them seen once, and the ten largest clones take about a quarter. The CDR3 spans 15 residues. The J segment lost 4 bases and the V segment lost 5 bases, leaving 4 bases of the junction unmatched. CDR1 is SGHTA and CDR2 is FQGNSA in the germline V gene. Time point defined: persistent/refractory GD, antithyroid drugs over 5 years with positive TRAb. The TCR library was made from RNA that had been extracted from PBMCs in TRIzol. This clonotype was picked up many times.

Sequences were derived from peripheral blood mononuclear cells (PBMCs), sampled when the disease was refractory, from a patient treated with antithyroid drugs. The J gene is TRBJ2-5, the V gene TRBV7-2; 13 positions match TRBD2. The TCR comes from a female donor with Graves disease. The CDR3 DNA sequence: TGTGCCAGCAGCCCGGGACTAGCGGGATTAGAGACCCAGTACTTC. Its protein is CASSPGLAGLETQYF.